Each of the 21 T cell receptor beta chains below was sequenced from the same sample in a study of blood T cell repertoires in COVID-19. Clones were read by immunoSEQ multiplex PCR, and TCRdb kept only the in-frame ones, dropping some. The table lists about 60,000 clones, 60% to 80% of them singletons. Sequencing was carried out using peripheral blood. These receptors were taken from a man older than 75 with acute or convalescent COVID-19.

The rearrangement uses TRBV30 and TRBJ2-3; 7 nucleotides align to TRBD1. Germline V gene lookup returns CDR1 GTSNPN and CDR2 SVGIG (reference sequence). The ends lost 1 base at V and 9 bases at J; junction bases unmatched: 7. The CDR3 consists of 13 residues. The CDR3, as DNA: TGTGCCTGGAGTGCCGGGACAGTGGACACGCAGTATTTT. It yields the protein CAWSAGTVDTQYF.

The chain uses TRBV29-1 and TRBJ2-1; 10 bases fit TRBD2. CDR1 is SQVTM and CDR2 is ANQGSEA in the germline V gene. The CDR3 has 21 residues. Unmatched junction bases numbered 21, after V lost 1 base and J lost 3 bases. The CDR3 nucleotides read TGCAGCGTTGAAGGTAGCGGGGACAGCGGGAGCGGGGGGGCTCACTACAATGAGCAGTTCTTC. It is translated as CSVEGSGDSGSGGAHYNEQFF.

V usage is TRBV5-1 and J usage is TRBJ1-1, with a possible D match to TRBD1 (5 bases). Per germline, CDR1 SGHRS and CDR2 YFSETQ. Trimming shortened V by 0 bases and J by 6 bases, and 18 bases separated the two germline ends. CDR3 size: 16 residues. This chain's CDR3 is CASSLAVAARVAEAFF. In DNA, the CDR3 is TGCGCCAGCAGCTTGGCCGTCGCAGCCAGGGTAGCTGAAGCTTTCTTT.

The chain uses TRBV27 and TRBJ2-7; tentatively, D is TRBD1 (6 bases). Germline V lookup: CDR1 MNHEY, CDR2 SMNVEV (reference sequence). The CDR3 is made up of 15 amino acids. V was shortened by 1 base and J by 2 bases, with 12 bases between the two germline ends. The CDR3 DNA reads TGTGCCAGCAGTTTATACAGGGTAGGAACCTACGAGCAGTACTTC. Its protein product is CASSLYRVGTYEQYF.

This sequence joins TRBV5-5 and TRBJ1-5; 9 positions match TRBD1. CDR3 length: 14 residues. CDR1 and CDR2 from the germline V gene are SGHKS and YYEKEE (reference sequence). V was clipped by 4 bases and J by 6 bases; unmatched bases: 5. CDR3 nucleotide sequence: TGTGCCAGCAGCGGGGACAGGGAGCGTCAGCCCCAGCATTTT. As protein: CASSGDRERQPQHF.

This rearrangement joins TRBV30 to TRBJ2-1; D unclear. Trimming cost V 0 bases and J 7 bases, with 7 bases left between them. Germline V gene data show CDR1 as GTSNPN and CDR2 as SVGIG (reference sequence). The CDR3 has 12 amino acids. CDR3 loop: CAWSVYGNEQFF. The DNA of the CDR3 is TGTGCCTGGAGTGTTTACGGGAATGAGCAGTTCTTC.

The rearrangement uses TRBV7-9 and TRBJ2-3, with 10 bases fitting TRBD2. The V gene's germline CDR1 is SEHNR and CDR2 FQNEAQ (reference sequence). There are 16 residues in the CDR3. J lost 6 bases, V lost 5 bases, and 11 bases had no gene match. In nucleotides, the CDR3 is TGTGCCAGCAGCCCCGGTGGGACTAGCGCCCCGGATACGCAGTATTTT. Translation gives CASSPGGTSAPDTQYF.

V is TRBV3-1 (or the pseudogene TRBV3-2) and J is TRBJ1-5, with D hard to call. Trimming pared 1 base from V and 7 bases from J, leaving 11 bases between. Germline V CDR1 and CDR2: LGHDT, YNNKEL (reference sequence). This CDR3 comprises 14 residues. CDR3 bases: TGTGCCAGCAGCCAAGGGAGGGTGGAGCAGCCCCAGCATTTT. Translation: CASSQGRVEQPQHF.

The rearrangement uses TRBV5-1 and TRBJ2-3, with D maybe TRBD2 (7 bases). The CDR3 has 15 amino acids. Germline CDR1 and CDR2: SGHRS and YFSETQ. V was shortened by 0 bases and J by 3 bases, with 11 bases between the two germline ends. CDR3 sequence: CASSLEGGVTDTQYF. The CDR3 DNA sequence: TGCGCCAGCAGCTTGGAAGGGGGGGTAACAGATACGCAGTATTTT.

The chain joins TRBV5-8 to TRBJ1-5; D perhaps matches TRBD1 (6 bases). CDR1 is SGHTS and CDR2 is YDEGEE in the germline V gene. V lost 3 bases to trimming and J lost 1 base, with 14 bases between them. CDR3 size: 16 residues. DNA of the CDR3: TGTGCCAGCAGCTATGAACAGGGAGTCAGCAATCAGCCCCAGCATTTT. Protein sequence: CASSYEQGVSNQPQHF.

The V call is TRBV6-1, the J call TRBJ1-2, with TRBD1 as a possible D gene (6 bases). The CDR3 spans 13 residues. Germline CDR1 and CDR2: MNHNS and SASEGT. V was pared by 1 base and J by 14 bases, with 17 bases between. As DNA, the CDR3 is TGTGCCAGCAGTGAAGTGCGGGGGGGGCGAGCGACCTTC. This encodes CASSEVRGGRATF.

This clone was seen a few times. The V call is TRBV20-1, the J call TRBJ1-2, with D possibly TRBD1 on 6 matching bases. The CDR3 has 13 residues. Germline V gene lookup returns CDR1 DFQATT and CDR2 SNEGSKA (reference sequence). Trimming pared 3 bases from V and 4 bases from J, leaving 12 bases between. As DNA, the CDR3 is TGCAGTGCTAGTAAGGACAGCTCCTATGGCTACACCTTC. Residues: CSASKDSSYGYTF.

The rearrangement links TRBV5-1 to TRBJ2-7; TRBD1 aligns across 12 bases. The J segment lost 4 bases and the V segment lost 4 bases, leaving 6 bases of the junction unmatched. CDR3 length equals 15 residues. The V gene's germline CDR1 is SGHRS and CDR2 YFSETQ. As DNA, the CDR3 is TGCGCCAGCAGCAAACCGGGACAGGGGGCTTACGAGCAGTACTTC. It specifies CASSKPGQGAYEQYF. Based on the CDR3 plus reference TRBV5-1 and TRBJ2-7, the full variable domain is KAGVTQTPRYLIKTRGQQVTLSCSPISGHRSVSWYQQTPGQGLQFLFEYFSETQRNKGNFPGRFSGRQFSNSRSEMNVSTLELGDSALYLCASSKPGQGAYEQYFGPGTRLTVT.

V usage is TRBV7-8 and J usage is TRBJ1-6; 9 bases align to TRBD1. The CDR3 loop spans 15 amino acids. V lost 5 bases and J lost 7; bases outside the gene matches: 6. In germline, CDR1 is SGHVS, CDR2 FQNEAQ. The chain's CDR3 is CASSPGDRENSPLHF. CDR3 in DNA: TGTGCCAGCAGCCCCGGGGACAGGGAAAATTCACCCCTCCACTTT.

This clone was observed a single time. The J gene is TRBJ1-1, the V gene TRBV27; D might be TRBD1 (5 bases). The CDR3 has 11 residues. V lost 8 bases and J 11 bases, leaving 15 bases between the germline ends. Germline CDR1 and CDR2: MNHEY and SMNVEV (reference sequence). The CDR3 sequence is CASGLGRVAFF. The CDR3 DNA is TGTGCCAGCGGCCTAGGCAGGGTGGCTTTCTTT.

CDR3 bases: TGTGCCAGCTCACCAACAGGGTCCTACGAGCAGTACTTC. Amino acids: CASSPTGSYEQYF. The rearrangement joins TRBV18 to TRBJ2-7, with a possible D match to TRBD1 (6 bases). The germline V and J ends were trimmed by 2 bases and 1 base, with 6 bases remaining between them. Germline V CDR1 and CDR2: KGHSH, LQKENI. The CDR3 loop spans 13 amino acids.

This clone was observed a single time. The chain employs TRBV19 and TRBJ2-3; no reliable D call. The ends were cut back, 6 bases at V and 4 bases at J, with 17 bases in the middle. Germline assignment: CDR1 LNHDA and CDR2 SQIVND (reference sequence). The CDR3 has 15 amino acids. CDR3 DNA sequence: TGTGCCAGTAGCACCGGGTCCCTCTCCGCAGATACGCAGTATTTT. Amino acids: CASSTGSLSADTQYF.

The chain uses TRBV10-2 and TRBJ1-6, with D possibly matching TRBD1 (6 bases). The CDR3 is 15 residues long. The V end lost 5 bases, the J end lost 4 bases, and 12 bases lay between the germline ends. In germline, CDR1 is WSHSY, CDR2 SAAADI. The CDR3 spells CASSTGTSYNSPLHF. The CDR3 DNA follows: TGCGCCAGCAGTACCGGGACAAGTTATAATTCACCCCTCCACTTT.

This clone was counted only a few times. The rearrangement joins TRBV7-2 to TRBJ1-6; TRBD1 aligns across 11 bases. Germline V lookup: CDR1 SGHTA, CDR2 FQGNSA. The CDR3 consists of 15 residues. Trimming removed 3 bases from V and 9 bases from J; junction bases left unmatched: 4. CDR3 bases: TGTGCCAGCAGCTTCGCCGGGACAGGGGGTTCACCCCTCCACTTT. Translated: CASSFAGTGGSPLHF.

The rearrangement joins TRBV18 to TRBJ2-7; 14 nucleotides align to TRBD2. Trimming cost V 5 bases and J 5 bases; bases outside gene matches: 5. Germline V lookup: CDR1 KGHSH, CDR2 LQKENI. This CDR3 is built from 15 residues. Here the CDR3 reads CASSLGLAGVDEQYF. CDR3 bases: TGTGCCAGCTCATTGGGACTAGCGGGAGTCGACGAGCAGTACTTC.

Written as DNA, the CDR3 is TGTGCCAGCTCACCACAGACAGGGAATCAGCCCCAGCATTTT. As protein: CASSPQTGNQPQHF. The chain couples TRBV18 to TRBJ1-5; the match to TRBD1 covers 7 bases. Germline assignment: CDR1 KGHSH and CDR2 LQKENI. This CDR3 comprises 14 residues. J gave up 4 bases and V 1 base, and 1 base lay outside the gene matches.